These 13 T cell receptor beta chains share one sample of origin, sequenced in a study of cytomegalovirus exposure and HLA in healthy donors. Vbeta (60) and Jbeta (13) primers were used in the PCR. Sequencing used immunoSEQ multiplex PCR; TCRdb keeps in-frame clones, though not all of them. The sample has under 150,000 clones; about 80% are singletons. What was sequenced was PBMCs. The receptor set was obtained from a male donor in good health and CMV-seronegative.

The CDR3 here is CASSIKPGKTSTDTQYF. CDR3 DNA sequence: TGTGCCAGTAGTATAAAACCAGGGAAAACTAGCACAGATACGCAGTATTTT. The gene calls are TRBV19 and TRBJ2-3, with a weak D call TRBD1 (5 bases). The CDR3 spans 17 residues. The germline gives CDR1 LNHDA, CDR2 SQIVND (reference sequence). V lost 2 bases and J 0 bases, leaving 15 bases between the germline ends.

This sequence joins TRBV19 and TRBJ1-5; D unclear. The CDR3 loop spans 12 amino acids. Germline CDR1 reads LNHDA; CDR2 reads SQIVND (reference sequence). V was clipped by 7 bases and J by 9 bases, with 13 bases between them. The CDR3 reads CASTEGPGPQHF. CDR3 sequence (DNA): TGTGCCAGTACTGAGGGCCCGGGGCCCCAGCATTTT.

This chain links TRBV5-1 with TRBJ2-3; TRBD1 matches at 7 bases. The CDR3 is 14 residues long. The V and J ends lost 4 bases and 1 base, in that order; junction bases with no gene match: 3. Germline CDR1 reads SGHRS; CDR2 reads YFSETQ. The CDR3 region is CASSIDRGTDTQYF. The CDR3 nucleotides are TGCGCCAGCAGCATCGACAGGGGCACAGATACGCAGTATTTT. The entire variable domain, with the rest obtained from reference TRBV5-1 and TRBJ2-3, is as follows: KAGVTQTPRYLIKTRGQQVTLSCSPISGHRSVSWYQQTPGQGLQFLFEYFSETQRNKGNFPGRFSGRQFSNSRSEMNVSTLELGDSALYLCASSIDRGTDTQYFGPGTRLTVL.

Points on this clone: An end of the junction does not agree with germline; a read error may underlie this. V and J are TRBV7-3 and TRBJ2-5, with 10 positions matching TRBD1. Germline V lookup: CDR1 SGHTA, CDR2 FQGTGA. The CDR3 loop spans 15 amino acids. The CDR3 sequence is CASRLTLDRGETQYF. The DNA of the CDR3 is TGTGCCAGCAGATTAACCCTGGACAGGGGGGAGACCCAGTACTTC. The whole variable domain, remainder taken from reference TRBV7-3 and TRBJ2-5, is GAGVSQTPSNKVTEKGKYVELRCDPISGHTALYWYRQSLGQGPEFLIYFQGTGAADDSGLPNDRFFAVRPEGSVSTLKIQRTERGDSAVYLCASRLTLDRGETQYFGPGTRLLVL.

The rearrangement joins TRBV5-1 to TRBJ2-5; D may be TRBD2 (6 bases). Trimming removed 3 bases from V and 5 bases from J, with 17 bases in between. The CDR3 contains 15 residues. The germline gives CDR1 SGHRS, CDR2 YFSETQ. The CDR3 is CASSSGTGEGETQYF. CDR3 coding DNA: TGCGCCAGCAGCTCCGGGACGGGGGAAGGGGAGACCCAGTACTTC. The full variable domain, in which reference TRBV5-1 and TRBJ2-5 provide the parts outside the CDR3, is KAGVTQTPRYLIKTRGQQVTLSCSPISGHRSVSWYQQTPGQGLQFLFEYFSETQRNKGNFPGRFSGRQFSNSRSEMNVSTLELGDSALYLCASSSGTGEGETQYFGPGTRLLVL.

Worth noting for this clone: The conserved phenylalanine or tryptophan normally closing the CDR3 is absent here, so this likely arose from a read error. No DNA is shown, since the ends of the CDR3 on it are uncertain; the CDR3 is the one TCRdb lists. The CDR3 reads CASSKVRDRGP. The genes are TRBV21-1 and TRBJ1-1; the table's D gene call, TRBD1, was not cross checked with the DNA. TRBV21-1 is a recognized pseudogene. The CDR3 is made up of 11 amino acids, end residues included.

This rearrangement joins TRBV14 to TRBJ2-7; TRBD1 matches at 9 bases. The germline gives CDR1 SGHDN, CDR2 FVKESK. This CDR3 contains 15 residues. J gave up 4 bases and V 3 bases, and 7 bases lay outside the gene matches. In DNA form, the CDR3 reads TGTGCCAGCAGCCAGGGACAGGGCATATCGTACGAGCAGTACTTC. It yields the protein CASSQGQGISYEQYF. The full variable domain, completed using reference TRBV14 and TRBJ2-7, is EAGVTQFPSHSVIEKGQTVTLRCDPISGHDNLYWYRRVMGKEIKFLLHFVKESKQDESGMPNNRFLAERTGGTYSTLKVQPAELEDSGVYFCASSQGQGISYEQYFGPGTRLTVT.

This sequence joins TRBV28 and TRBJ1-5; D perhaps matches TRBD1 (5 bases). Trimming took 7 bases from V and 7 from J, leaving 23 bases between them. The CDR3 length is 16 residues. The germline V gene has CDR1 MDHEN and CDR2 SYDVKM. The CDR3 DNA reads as TGTGCCAGCATCATCGGGGGACCTGGGTATGGACAGCCCCAGCATTTT. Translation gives CASIIGGPGYGQPQHF.

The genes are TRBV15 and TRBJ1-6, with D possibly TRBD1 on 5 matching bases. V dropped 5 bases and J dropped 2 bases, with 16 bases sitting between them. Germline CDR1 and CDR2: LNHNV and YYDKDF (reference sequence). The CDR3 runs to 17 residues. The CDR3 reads CATSSTGWGAYNSPLHF. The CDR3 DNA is TGTGCCACCAGCTCAACAGGTTGGGGGGCCTATAATTCACCCCTCCACTTT.

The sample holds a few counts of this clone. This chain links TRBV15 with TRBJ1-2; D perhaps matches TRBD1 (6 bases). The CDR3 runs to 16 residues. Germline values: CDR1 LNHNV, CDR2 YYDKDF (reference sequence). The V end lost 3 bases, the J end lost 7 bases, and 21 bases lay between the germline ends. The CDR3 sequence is CATSRGSGTSVSGYTF. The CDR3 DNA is TGTGCCACCAGCAGGGGCTCCGGGACATCTGTCTCTGGCTACACCTTC.

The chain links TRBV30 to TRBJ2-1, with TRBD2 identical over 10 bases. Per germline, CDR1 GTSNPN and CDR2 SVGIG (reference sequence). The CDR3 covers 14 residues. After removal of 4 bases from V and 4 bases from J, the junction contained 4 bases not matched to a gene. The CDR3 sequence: CAWTSGGLYNEQFF. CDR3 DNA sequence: TGTGCCTGGACTAGCGGGGGATTATACAATGAGCAGTTCTTC.

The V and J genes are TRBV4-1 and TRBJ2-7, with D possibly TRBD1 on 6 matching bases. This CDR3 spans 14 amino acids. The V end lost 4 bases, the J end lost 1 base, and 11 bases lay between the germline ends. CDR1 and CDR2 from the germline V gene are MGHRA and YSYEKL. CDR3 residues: CASSPWTDSYEQYF. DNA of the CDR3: TGCGCCAGCAGCCCCTGGACAGATTCCTACGAGCAGTACTTC.

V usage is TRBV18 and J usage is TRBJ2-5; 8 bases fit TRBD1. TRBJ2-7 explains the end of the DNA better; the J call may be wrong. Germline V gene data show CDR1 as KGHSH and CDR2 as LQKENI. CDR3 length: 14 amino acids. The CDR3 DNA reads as TGTGCCAGCTCTCGGACAGGGAAAGGGTACGAGCAGTACTTC. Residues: CASSRTGKGYEQYF.